This entry is about one T cell receptor beta chain. Its antigen is unknown. This specimen belongs to a study of tumor-infiltrating lymphocytes in localized non-small cell lung cancer. Study background: Each patient gave resected tumor and non-adjacent uninvolved lung tissue. Study-wide findings and caveats: Technical variation could not be separated from intratumor heterogeneity here. Immunotypes IM1 and IM2 had similar TCR-derived T-cell fractions. Tumors had more T cell infiltration than uninvolved lung, per TCRbeta sequencing and CD3 counts.

Sequencing used immunoSEQ multiplex PCR; TCRdb keeps in-frame clones, though not all of them. Of under 10,000 clones in the sample, 72% are singletons; the top ten hold 14% to 15%. The CDR3 is 16 amino acids. Trimming cost V 1 base and J 7 bases, with 19 bases left between them. CDR1 is LGHNA and CDR2 is YSLEER in the germline V gene. The sequencing input was lung tumor tissue. The chain has TRBV4-3 and TRBJ1-2, with D tentatively TRBD1 (6 bases). This receptor was taken from a human donor with non-small cell lung cancer. The CDR3 DNA reads as TGCGCCAGCAGCCAAGCCTCGAGGGGGGCAATGGGTGGCTACACCTTC. It encodes CASSQASRGAMGGYTF.